The 2 T cell receptor beta chains given below trace back to one sample, sequenced in a study of T-cell reconstitution after alpha-beta-depleted transplantation in children. Preparing the TCRbeta library involved the use of unique molecular identifiers. TCRdb itself ran the PCR reads through MiXCR, one entry per CDR3 protein. The sample holds about 590,000 distinct CDR3 sequences; 10% to 15% are singletons and the top ten take 2% to 2.5%. The starting material was PBMCs, mostly from graft donor cells, obtained 360 days after TCRalphabeta/CD19-depleted stem cell transplant. These receptors all come from a male patient aged 10 to 17 who had a stem cell transplant for acute myeloid leukemia, so the T cells may come from the graft donor.

This clonotype was detected a few times. V gene TRBV9 combines with J gene TRBJ2-5, with 7 bases aligning to TRBD2. Germline CDR1 reads SGDLS; CDR2 reads YYNGEE. The CDR3 runs to 15 residues. J was trimmed by 4 bases and V by 0 bases; bases with no gene match: 6. DNA of the CDR3: TGTGCCAGCAGCGTAGCGGGAGGAAGGGGAGAGACCCAGTACTTC. Its protein is CASSVAGGRGETQYF.

This clonotype was seen many times. In DNA, the CDR3 is TGCAGCGCTGACAGGGGGGATGAGCAGTACTTC. As protein: CSADRGDEQYF. V is TRBV29-1 and J is TRBJ2-7; 9 nucleotides align to TRBD1. V was pared by 7 bases and J by 7 bases, with 5 bases of the junction left unmatched. CDR3 size: 11 residues. Germline V gives CDR1 SQVTM, CDR2 ANQGSEA.